Listed here is a single T cell receptor (beta chain). The data were taken from a study of identical twins. In TCRdb, the 5' RACE reads were re-called with MiXCR into one record per CDR3 protein. The sample contains approximately 300,000 distinct CDR3 sequences, roughly 10% of which appear only once. Each donor (without exception) was a healthy Caucasian. Separately, the same data were catalogued under a study of yellow fever vaccine responses in identical twins.

The source is a woman aged 18-29 years in good health. The sample consisted of CD8+ T cells sorted from blood.

The CDR3 DNA sequence: TGCGCCAGCAGCCCGGGACTAGCGGGAGGGCCGCAGTATTTT. Translated: CASSPGLAGGPQYF. The V call is TRBV4-3, the J call TRBJ2-3, with 16 bases identical to TRBD2. From germline, CDR1 is LGHNA and CDR2 YSLEER. The CDR3 length is 14 residues. J gave up 10 bases and V 4 bases, and 2 bases lay outside the gene matches.